The clone carrying this T cell receptor (beta chain) was detected only once. Assay used: immunoSEQ multiplex PCR; TCRdb lists only in-frame clones, some missing. The sample gives a few hundred thousand clones, about 88% of which show up once; about 9.5% is in the top ten. The sample comes from a study of blood T cell repertoires in COVID-19. V was pared by 5 bases and J by 4 bases, with 15 bases between. CDR3 length: 15 residues. Germline assignment: CDR1 SGHTA and CDR2 FQGNSA. Recruits, aged roughly 18 to 95 years, lived in 24 US areas. The receptor's source is a woman aged 40 to 50 who had recovered from COVID-19. Sequencing was done on a sample of PBMCs or T cells enriched from blood (not recorded which). The gene calls are TRBV7-2 and TRBJ2-1; maybe TRBD1 (6 bases). CDR3 amino acids: CASSQGSGQYNEQFF. The CDR3 DNA is TGTGCCAGCAGCCAGGGGTCGGGGCAGTACAATGAGCAGTTCTTC.